This T cell receptor (beta chain) stems from a study of T cell repertoires in cytomegalovirus infection. Study background: Based on public TCR beta signatures, there were indications of CMV infection and of a matching HLA type.

V shed 6 bases and J shed 2 bases, with 16 bases lying between them. Germline CDR1 reads SGHTA; CDR2 reads FQGNSA. The length of the CDR3 is 15 residues. This clonotype has a handful of counts. Its antigen is not identified. Broader study findings: HLA-C-restricted CMV-specific TCR beta clonotypes were dominant in the ex vivo response.

TCRdb re-analysed the reads in MiXCR, keeping a single row per CDR3 protein. Of around 280,000 distinct CDR3 sequences listed, approximately 14% are singletons. The sample consisted of PBMCs. V and J are TRBV7-2 and TRBJ1-2; a possible D gene is TRBD1 (5 bases). This clonotype was obtained from a human donor in good health (CMV status not recorded). Some clones in this sample may be carry-over from other donors' samples. The CDR3 spells CASSSTGTGNYGYTF. The CDR3 nucleotides read TGTGCCAGCAGTTCTACCGGGACGGGGAACTATGGCTACACCTTC.